The 30 T cell receptor beta chains reported below all come from one sample, sequenced in a study of shared clonotypes between healthy human individuals. Here immunoSEQ multiplex PCR was the method, and the copy in TCRdb shows in-frame clones only, minus some. The sample holds around 700,000 clones, approximately 73% seen once. Sequencing was done on a sample of memory CD4+ T cells sorted from blood. Subset given: CD45RA-negative fraction. These receptors were taken from a woman under 40 in good health.

To note about this clone: Other DNA sequences in this sample translate to the same CDR3. The CDR3 spells CASSPGQGYGYTF. In DNA, the CDR3 is TGTGCCAGCAGCCCAGGACAGGGGTATGGCTACACCTTC. The rearrangement links TRBV7-3 to TRBJ1-2; 9 nucleotides match TRBD1. V was clipped by 5 bases and J by 5 bases; unmatched bases: 3. The CDR3 extends over 13 amino acids. Germline CDR1 reads SGHTA; CDR2 reads FQGTGA.

The chain's CDR3 is CASRGPKETQYF. The CDR3 DNA is TGTGCCAGTAGGGGGCCTAAAGAGACCCAGTACTTC. The chain combines TRBV19 with TRBJ2-5; D perhaps matches TRBD1 (5 bases). Germline CDR1 reads LNHDA; CDR2 reads SQIVND (reference sequence). This CDR3 spans 12 amino acids. V lost 6 bases, J lost 3 bases, and 8 bases lay in between.

The rearrangement uses TRBV15 and TRBJ2-3; 14 bases match TRBD2. V shed 10 bases, J shed 5 bases, and the junction held 11 bases outside the gene matches. The germline V gene has CDR1 LNHNV and CDR2 YYDKDF (reference sequence). The CDR3 has 16 residues. CDR3 sequence: CAIRRTSGRIGDTQYF. As DNA, the CDR3 is TGTGCCATAAGGCGGACTAGCGGGAGGATCGGAGATACGCAGTATTTT.

The V call is TRBV5-1, the J call TRBJ1-1, with 10 bases matching TRBD1. The ends lost 4 bases at V and 8 bases at J; junction bases unmatched: 5. The CDR3 runs 13 residues. Germline V CDR1 and CDR2: SGHRS, YFSETQ. The CDR3 spells CASSEGQGTEAFF. The CDR3 DNA is TGCGCCAGCAGCGAGGGACAGGGGACAGAAGCTTTCTTT.

This clone was counted once. The genes are TRBV7-8 and TRBJ1-5, with 9 bases fitting TRBD1. Per the germline V gene, CDR1 is SGHVS and CDR2 is FQNEAQ. This CDR3 has 16 amino acids. Trimming cost V 4 bases and J 6 bases; bases outside gene matches: 10. CDR3 loop: CASSWDRARAGQPQHF. Here the CDR3 DNA reads TGTGCCAGCAGCTGGGACAGGGCCCGGGCGGGTCAGCCCCAGCATTTT.

Worth noting for this clone: The same CDR3 also results from other DNA sequences found in this sample. The rearrangement links TRBV28 to TRBJ2-7; D unresolved. Germline CDR1 MDHEN, CDR2 SYDVKM. V was cut by 3 bases and J by 0 bases, with 12 bases left in between. The CDR3 totals 15 residues. The CDR3 DNA reads as TGTGCCAGCAGTTTTCGCGGACCCCTCTCCTACGAGCAGTACTTC. Translation gives CASSFRGPLSYEQYF.

The chain couples TRBV5-1 to TRBJ1-3; D possibly corresponds to TRBD1 (6 bases). Germline V gene lookup returns CDR1 SGHRS and CDR2 YFSETQ. The CDR3 loop spans 17 amino acids. The V end lost 2 bases, the J end lost 2 bases, and 17 bases lay between the germline ends. For the CDR3, the DNA is TGCGCCAGCAGCTTACGAGTCGCAGGGGCCACTGGAAACACCATATATTTT. Residues: CASSLRVAGATGNTIYF.

This clone was seen a few times. The same CDR3 can be traced to other DNA sequences in this sample. The chain recombines TRBV28 with TRBJ1-2, with D tentatively TRBD1 (6 bases). The CDR3 consists of 13 residues. CDR1 MDHEN and CDR2 SYDVKM come from the germline V gene. With 5 bases removed from V and 2 bases from J, the gap between germline ends came to 9 bases. CDR3 sequence (DNA): TGTGCCAGCAGTAGGGGGTTGAACTATGGCTACACCTTC. This sequence encodes CASSRGLNYGYTF.

The chain carries TRBV10-1 and TRBJ2-1; 7 bases match TRBD1. This CDR3 spans 14 amino acids. The ends lost 2 bases at V and 2 bases at J; junction bases unmatched: 0. Germline CDR1 WNHNN, CDR2 SYGVQD (reference sequence). The CDR3 DNA follows: TGCGCCAGCAGTGAGGGACAGGCCTACAATGAGCAGTTCTTC. Amino acids: CASSEGQAYNEQFF.

The CDR3 coding sequence is TGCAGCGTTGTTCGAGGGACAGGGCTCTATGGCTACACCTTC. As protein: CSVVRGTGLYGYTF. V usage is TRBV29-1 and J usage is TRBJ1-2; 9 bases are a match to TRBD1. Germline CDR1 and CDR2: SQVTM and ANQGSEA. V gave up 4 bases and J gave up 4 bases; unmatched junction bases: 7. This CDR3 has 14 amino acids.

The chain has TRBV7-3 and TRBJ2-2; 10 nucleotides agree with TRBD2. V trimming: 5 bases; J trimming: 6 bases; junction bases outside the gene matches: 6. This CDR3 comprises 15 residues. From germline, CDR1 is SGHTA and CDR2 FQGTGA. CDR3 in DNA: TGTGCCAGCAGCACCGGGACTAGCGTCCCCGGGGAGCTGTTTTTT. Translation: CASSTGTSVPGELFF.

This clone has more than one count but fewer than ten. The sample carries other DNA sequences with the same CDR3. The gene calls are TRBV5-1 and TRBJ2-7, with 8 positions matching TRBD1. CDR3 length: 14 amino acids. The germline V gene has CDR1 SGHRS and CDR2 YFSETQ. V lost 4 bases to trimming and J lost 1 base; unmatched junction nucleotides: 4. In nucleotides, the CDR3 is TGCGCCAGCAGCCCGGACAGGGTTTCCTACGAGCAGTACTTC. Its translation is CASSPDRVSYEQYF.

This clone was observed a single time. The chain is built from TRBV29-1 and TRBJ2-5; D remains ambiguous. This CDR3 region has 12 residues. V shed 5 bases and J shed 1 base, with 8 bases lying between them. CDR1 is SQVTM, CDR2 ANQGSEA, per germline. CDR3 nucleotide sequence: TGCAGCGTTCGGTCTTTCCAAGAGACCCAGTACTTC. Its translation: CSVRSFQETQYF.

The gene calls are TRBV2 and TRBJ2-5; D gene unclear. CDR3 length: 11 residues. Trimming took off 6 bases at V and 4 bases at J, with 6 bases between the two ends. Germline CDR1 is SNHLY and CDR2 is FYNNEI. In DNA form, the CDR3 reads TGTGCCAGCAGGATTAGAGAGACCCAGTACTTC. Encoded protein: CASRIRETQYF.

The chain has TRBV5-6 and TRBJ1-3; 8 positions agree with TRBD1. The V segment lost 3 bases and the J segment 3 bases; nucleotides outside the gene matches: 11. CDR1 SGHDT and CDR2 YYEEEE come from the germline V gene. The CDR3 has 17 amino acids. Here the CDR3 reads CASSSMGQDFRGNTIYF. CDR3 sequence (DNA): TGTGCCAGCAGCTCGATGGGACAGGATTTCCGTGGAAACACCATATATTTT.

This rearrangement joins TRBV6-1 to TRBJ2-3; the match to TRBD1 covers 10 bases. The junction had 23 bases not matched to a gene; V was cut back by 1 base and J by 7 bases. The CDR3 totals 21 residues. CDR1 is MNHNS and CDR2 is SASEGT in the germline V gene. The CDR3 region has the DNA TGTGCCAGCAGTGAAGGAAGTCCGGGACAGGGGTACAAGCGGGAGAGAAATACGCAGTATTTT. Its protein product is CASSEGSPGQGYKRERNTQYF.

The chain joins TRBV7-9 to TRBJ1-2; TRBD1 is a possible D gene (5 bases). Germline lookup yields CDR1 SEHNR and CDR2 FQNEAQ (reference sequence). V was shortened by 0 bases and J by 4 bases, with 18 bases between the two germline ends. The CDR3 totals 17 residues. The CDR3 loop reads CASSLAFIGTAGYGYTF. The CDR3 nucleotides read TGTGCCAGCAGCTTAGCGTTTATCGGGACCGCGGGCTATGGCTACACCTTC.

This clone was detected ten times or more. The identical CDR3 is also encoded by other nucleotide sequences in the sample. V usage is TRBV6-5 and J usage is TRBJ1-2; 10 nucleotides match TRBD1. The germline V gene has CDR1 MNHEY and CDR2 SVGAGI. The length of the CDR3 is 15 residues. With V trimmed by 5 bases and J by 1 base, 4 bases remained unmatched. As DNA, the CDR3 is TGTGCCAGCAGTCGGACAGGGGGGCTTAACTATGGCTACACCTTC. Encoded protein: CASSRTGGLNYGYTF.

This chain joins TRBV10-3 and TRBJ2-1; TRBD1 is a possible D gene (7 bases). The CDR3 is 16 residues long. Looked up from germline, CDR1 is ENHRY and CDR2 is SYGVKD. The ends were cut back, 0 bases at V and 8 bases at J, with 17 bases in the middle. The CDR3 spells CAISESGRGVVDEQFF. In DNA, the CDR3 is TGTGCCATCAGTGAGTCGGGCAGGGGGGTCGTGGATGAGCAGTTCTTC.

The chain is built from TRBV6-1 and TRBJ2-7; TRBD2 aligns across 10 bases. CDR3 size: 13 residues. The V segment lost 10 bases and the J segment 5 bases; nucleotides outside the gene matches: 8. The germline CDR1 and CDR2 sequences are MNHNS and SASEGT. The CDR3 spells CATSWLAGDEQYF. The CDR3 DNA follows: TGTGCCACCAGCTGGCTAGCGGGAGACGAGCAGTACTTC.

The CDR3: CASSEAARTGSGELFF. The CDR3 DNA follows: TGTGCCAGCAGTGAGGCTGCACGGACAGGAAGCGGGGAGCTGTTTTTT. The chain combines TRBV25-1 with TRBJ2-2; TRBD1 aligns across 7 bases. The CDR3 has 16 residues. CDR1 is MGHDK, CDR2 SYGVNS, per germline. V lost 3 bases and J lost 7; bases outside the gene matches: 11.

This clone was found a few times. The V gene is TRBV5-1, the J gene TRBJ2-1; 9 positions match TRBD2. CDR3 length equals 14 residues. V trimming: 3 bases; J trimming: 5 bases; junction bases outside the gene matches: 3. Germline lookup yields CDR1 SGHRS and CDR2 YFSETQ. In DNA, the CDR3 is TGCGCCAGCAGCTCGAGCGGGGGGAACAATGAGCAGTTCTTC. Amino acid sequence: CASSSSGGNNEQFF.

This clone was counted between two and nine times. Other DNA sequences of this sample code for an identical CDR3. The gene calls are TRBV27 and TRBJ1-5; 10 bases fit TRBD1. Trimming took 6 bases from V and 5 from J; bases not matched to a gene: 4. The CDR3 extends over 14 amino acids. Germline loops: CDR1 MNHEY, CDR2 SMNVEV (reference sequence). The CDR3 DNA follows: TGTGCCAGCAGAACCGGGACAGGGGATCAGCCCCAGCATTTT. Translating gives CASRTGTGDQPQHF.

The CDR3 region has the DNA TGTGCCAGCTCCATCGGGACTAGCGGGGACAATGAGCAGTTCTTC. Amino acids: CASSIGTSGDNEQFF. This chain joins TRBV18 and TRBJ2-1; 13 bases map to TRBD2. V gave up 6 bases and J gave up 5 bases; unmatched junction bases: 4. Germline lookup yields CDR1 KGHSH and CDR2 LQKENI. This CDR3 comprises 15 residues.

The J gene is TRBJ2-5, the V gene TRBV7-8; tentatively, D is TRBD2 (5 bases). This CDR3 is built from 15 residues. The V gene lost 1 base and the J gene lost 5 bases, with 14 bases spanning the gap. CDR1 SGHVS and CDR2 FQNEAQ come from the germline V gene. This CDR3 reads CASSLVYDYRETQYF. CDR3 bases: TGTGCCAGCAGCTTAGTGTATGACTATCGGGAGACCCAGTACTTC.

The V call is TRBV2, the J call TRBJ2-2, with D tentatively TRBD1 (6 bases). V lost 7 bases and J 2 bases, leaving 14 bases between the germline ends. The CDR3 contains 15 residues. Germline CDR1 is SNHLY and CDR2 is FYNNEI. The DNA of the CDR3 is TGTGCCAGCACCCTAGGGGGACAAAACACCGGGGAGCTGTTTTTT. As protein: CASTLGGQNTGELFF. The entire variable domain, with the rest obtained from reference TRBV2 and TRBJ2-2, is as follows: EPEVTQTPSHQVTQMGQEVILRCVPISNHLYFYWYRQILGQKVEFLVSFYNNEISEKSEIFDDQFSVERPDGSNFTLKIRSTKLEDSAMYFCASTLGGQNTGELFFGEGSRLTVL.

The CDR3 loop reads CASSSGLAGGIGEQFF. In DNA form, the CDR3 reads TGTGCCAGCAGCTCGGGACTAGCGGGAGGGATTGGCGAGCAGTTCTTC. The J gene is TRBJ2-1, the V gene TRBV7-8, with 16 positions matching TRBD2. Losses at the gene ends were 4 bases for V and 10 bases for J; bases not matched to a gene: 7. CDR1 and CDR2 (germline): SGHVS, FQNEAQ. The length of the CDR3 is 16 residues.

This chain links TRBV30 with TRBJ1-6; D is unclear. This CDR3 is 15 amino acids long. Trimming removed 1 base from V and 10 bases from J, with 17 bases in between. Germline assignment: CDR1 GTSNPN and CDR2 SVGIG (reference sequence). As DNA, the CDR3 is TGTGCCTGGAGTGGGTATACCCGGCGAGACTCACCCCTCCACTTT. Translated, it gives CAWSGYTRRDSPLHF. The whole variable domain, remainder taken from reference TRBV30 and TRBJ1-6, is SQTIHQWPATLVQPVGSPLSLECTVEGTSNPNLYWYRQAAGRGLQLLFYSVGIGQISSEVPQNLSASRPQDRQFILSSKKLLLSDSGFYLCAWSGYTRRDSPLHFGNGTRLTVT.

The V gene is TRBV28, the J gene TRBJ2-7; no definite D call. The V and J ends lost 5 bases and 2 bases respectively, with 7 bases between them. Per germline, CDR1 MDHEN and CDR2 SYDVKM. The CDR3 spans 12 residues. The CDR3 reads CASSKGPYEQYF. The CDR3, as DNA: TGTGCCAGCAGTAAAGGGCCCTACGAGCAGTACTTC.

The chain combines TRBV6-1 with TRBJ2-5, with 9 bases fitting TRBD1. After removal of 6 bases from V and 5 bases from J, the junction contained 10 bases not matched to a gene. CDR3 length equals 15 residues. Looked up from germline, CDR1 is MNHNS and CDR2 is SASEGT. This chain's CDR3 is CASRPGQGRLETQYF. Here the CDR3 DNA reads TGTGCCAGCAGGCCGGGACAGGGACGTTTGGAGACCCAGTACTTC.